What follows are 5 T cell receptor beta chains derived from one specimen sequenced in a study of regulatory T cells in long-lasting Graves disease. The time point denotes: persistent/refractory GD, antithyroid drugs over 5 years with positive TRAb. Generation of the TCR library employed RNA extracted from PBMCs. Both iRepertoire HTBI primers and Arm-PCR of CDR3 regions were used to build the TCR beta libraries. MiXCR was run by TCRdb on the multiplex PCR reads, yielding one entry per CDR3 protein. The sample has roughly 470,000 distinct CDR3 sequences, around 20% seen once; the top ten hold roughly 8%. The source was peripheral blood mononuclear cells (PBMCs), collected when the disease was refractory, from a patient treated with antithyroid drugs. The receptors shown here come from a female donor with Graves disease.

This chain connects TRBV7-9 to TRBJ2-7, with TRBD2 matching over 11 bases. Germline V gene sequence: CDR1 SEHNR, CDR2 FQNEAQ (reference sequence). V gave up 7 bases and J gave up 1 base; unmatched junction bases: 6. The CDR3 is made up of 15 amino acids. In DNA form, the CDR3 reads TGTGCCAGCATCACTAGCGGGAGTTGGTCCTACGAGCAGTACTTC. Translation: CASITSGSWSYEQYF. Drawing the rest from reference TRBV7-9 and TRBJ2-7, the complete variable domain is DTGVSQNPRHKITKRGQNVTFRCDPISEHNRLYWYRQTLGQGPEFLTYFQNEAQLEKSRLLSDRFSAERPKGSFSTLEIQRTEQGDSAMYLCASITSGSWSYEQYFGPGTRLTVT.

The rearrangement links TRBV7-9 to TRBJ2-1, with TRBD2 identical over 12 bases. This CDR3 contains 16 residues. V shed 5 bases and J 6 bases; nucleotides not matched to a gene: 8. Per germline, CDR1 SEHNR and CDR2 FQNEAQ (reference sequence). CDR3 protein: CASSPHLAGGSNEQFF. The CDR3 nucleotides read TGTGCCAGCAGCCCCCATCTAGCGGGAGGGTCCAATGAGCAGTTCTTC.

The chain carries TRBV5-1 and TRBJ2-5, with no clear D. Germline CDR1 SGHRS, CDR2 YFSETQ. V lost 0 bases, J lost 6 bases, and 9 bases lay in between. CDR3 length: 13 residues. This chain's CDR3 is CASSLDLQKTQYF. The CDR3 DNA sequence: TGCGCCAGCAGCTTGGACCTACAGAAGACCCAGTACTTC.

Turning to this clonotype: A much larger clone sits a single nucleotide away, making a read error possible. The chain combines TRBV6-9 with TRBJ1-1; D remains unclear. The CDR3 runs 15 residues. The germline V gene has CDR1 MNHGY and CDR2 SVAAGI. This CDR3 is CASSYPRRVNTEASF. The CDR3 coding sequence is TGTGCCAGCAGTTACCCTCGGAGGGTGAACACTGAAGCTTCCTTT.

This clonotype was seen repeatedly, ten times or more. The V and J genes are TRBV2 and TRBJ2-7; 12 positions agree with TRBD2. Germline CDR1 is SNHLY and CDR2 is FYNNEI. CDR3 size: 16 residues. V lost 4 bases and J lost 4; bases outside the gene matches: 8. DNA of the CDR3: TGTGCCAGCAGTGTCGATTCGACTAGCGGGAGTTACGAGCAGTACTTC. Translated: CASSVDSTSGSYEQYF.